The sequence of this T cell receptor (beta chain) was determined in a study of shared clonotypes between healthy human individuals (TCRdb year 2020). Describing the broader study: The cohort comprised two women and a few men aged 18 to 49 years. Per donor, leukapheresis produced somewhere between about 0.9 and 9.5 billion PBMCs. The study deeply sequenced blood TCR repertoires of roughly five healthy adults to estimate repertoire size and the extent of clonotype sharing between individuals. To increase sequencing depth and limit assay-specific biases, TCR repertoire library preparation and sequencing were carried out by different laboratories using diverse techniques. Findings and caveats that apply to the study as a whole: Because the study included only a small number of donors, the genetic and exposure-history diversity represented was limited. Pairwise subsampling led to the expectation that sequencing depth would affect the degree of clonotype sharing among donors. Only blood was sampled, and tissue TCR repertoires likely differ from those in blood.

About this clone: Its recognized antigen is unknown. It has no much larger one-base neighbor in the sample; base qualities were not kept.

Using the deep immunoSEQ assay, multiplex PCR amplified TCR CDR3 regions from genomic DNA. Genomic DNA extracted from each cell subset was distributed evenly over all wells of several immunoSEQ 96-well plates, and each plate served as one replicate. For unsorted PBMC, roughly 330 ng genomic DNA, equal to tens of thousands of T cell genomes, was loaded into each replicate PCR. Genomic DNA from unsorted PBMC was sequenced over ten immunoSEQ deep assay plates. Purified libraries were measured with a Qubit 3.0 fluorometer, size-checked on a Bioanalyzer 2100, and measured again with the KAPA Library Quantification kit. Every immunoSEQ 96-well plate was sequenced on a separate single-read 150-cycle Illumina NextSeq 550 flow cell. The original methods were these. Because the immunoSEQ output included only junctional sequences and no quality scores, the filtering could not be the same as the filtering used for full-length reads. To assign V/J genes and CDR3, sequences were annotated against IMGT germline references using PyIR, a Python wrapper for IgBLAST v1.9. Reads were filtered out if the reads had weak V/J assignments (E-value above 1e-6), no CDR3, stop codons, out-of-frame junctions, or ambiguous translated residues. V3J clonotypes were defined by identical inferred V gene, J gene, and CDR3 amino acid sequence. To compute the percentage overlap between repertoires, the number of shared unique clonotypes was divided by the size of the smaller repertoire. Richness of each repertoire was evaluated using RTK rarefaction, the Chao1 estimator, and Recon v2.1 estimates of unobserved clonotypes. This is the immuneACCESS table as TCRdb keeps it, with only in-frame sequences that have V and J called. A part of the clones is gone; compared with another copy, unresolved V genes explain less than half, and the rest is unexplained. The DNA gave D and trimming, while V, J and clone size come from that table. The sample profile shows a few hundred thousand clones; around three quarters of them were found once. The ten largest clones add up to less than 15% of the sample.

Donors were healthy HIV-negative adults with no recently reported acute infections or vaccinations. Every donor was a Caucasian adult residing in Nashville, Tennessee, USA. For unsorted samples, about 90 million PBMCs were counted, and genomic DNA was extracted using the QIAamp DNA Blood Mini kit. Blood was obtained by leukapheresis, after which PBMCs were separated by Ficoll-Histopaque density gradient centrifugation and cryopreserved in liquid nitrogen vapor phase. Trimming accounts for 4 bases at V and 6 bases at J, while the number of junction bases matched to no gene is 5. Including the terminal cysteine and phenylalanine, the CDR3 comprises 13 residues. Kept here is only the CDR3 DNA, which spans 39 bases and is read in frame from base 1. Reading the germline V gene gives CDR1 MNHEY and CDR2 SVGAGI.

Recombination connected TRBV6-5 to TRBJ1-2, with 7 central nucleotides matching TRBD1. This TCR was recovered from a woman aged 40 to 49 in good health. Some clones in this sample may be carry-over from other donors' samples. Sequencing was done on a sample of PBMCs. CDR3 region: CASSFRGVDGYTF. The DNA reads TGTGCCAGCAGTTTCAGGGGGGTTGATGGCTACACCTTC.